This TCR beta chain was captured by sequencing in a study of T cells after yellow fever vaccination. One entry per CDR3 protein, called by TCRdb with MiXCR from the 5' RACE reads. The sample includes roughly 160,000 distinct CDR3 sequences, about a tenth of them seen just once. This clonotype was counted at least ten times. Trimming stripped 5 bases from V and 6 bases from J, with 9 bases between. This CDR3 region has 12 residues. CDR1 SEHNR and CDR2 FQNEAQ come from the germline V gene (reference sequence). This sample comprised CD8+ T cells sorted from PBMCs, obtained 45 days after the yellow fever booster vaccination. This chain connects TRBV7-9 to TRBJ2-3; D call uncertain. The TCR originated in a man aged 18-30 years who received the YFV17D yellow fever vaccine. CDR3 protein: CASSPVGDTQYF. The CDR3 DNA reads as TGTGCCAGCAGCCCCGTGGGGGATACGCAGTATTTT.